The 3 T cell receptor beta chains presented below share a single source sample, sequenced in a study of cytomegalovirus exposure and HLA in healthy donors. The PCR had 60 Vbeta and 13 Jbeta primers. The data were produced by immunoSEQ multiplex PCR, yet TCRdb's version contains in-frame clones alone and is incomplete. The repertoire consists of fewer than 150,000 clones, with roughly 77% occurring once and the leading ten covering around 4.9%. The sample comprised PBMCs. These receptors were obtained from a man aged 50 to 59 in good health and CMV-seropositive.

This chain uses TRBV6-1 with TRBJ2-1; D may be TRBD1 (5 bases). V shed 1 base and J shed 0 bases, with 7 bases lying between them. The CDR3 runs to 15 residues. The V gene's germline CDR1 is MNHNS and CDR2 SASEGT. CDR3 sequence: CASSEEQGSYNEQFF. CDR3 DNA sequence: TGTGCCAGCAGTGAAGAGCAGGGCTCCTACAATGAGCAGTTCTTC.

The chain combines TRBV27 with TRBJ1-5, with 9 bases lining up with TRBD1. CDR3 length equals 15 residues. V lost 5 bases to trimming and J lost 8 bases; unmatched junction nucleotides: 10. Germline loops: CDR1 MNHEY, CDR2 SMNVEV (reference sequence). The CDR3 sequence is CASSGRTGVNKPQHF. The CDR3 DNA reads TGTGCCAGCAGTGGCCGGACAGGGGTGAATAAGCCCCAGCATTTT.

In its sample, this clone was seen a few times. The chain employs TRBV19 and TRBJ2-3, with a weak D call TRBD2 (5 bases). CDR3 length: 14 amino acids. Germline V gene lookup returns CDR1 LNHDA and CDR2 SQIVND (reference sequence). CDR3 bases: TGTCCCGGGGATGTTCCAAACGAGGCAGATACGCAGTATTTT. The encoded protein is CPGDVPNEADTQYF.